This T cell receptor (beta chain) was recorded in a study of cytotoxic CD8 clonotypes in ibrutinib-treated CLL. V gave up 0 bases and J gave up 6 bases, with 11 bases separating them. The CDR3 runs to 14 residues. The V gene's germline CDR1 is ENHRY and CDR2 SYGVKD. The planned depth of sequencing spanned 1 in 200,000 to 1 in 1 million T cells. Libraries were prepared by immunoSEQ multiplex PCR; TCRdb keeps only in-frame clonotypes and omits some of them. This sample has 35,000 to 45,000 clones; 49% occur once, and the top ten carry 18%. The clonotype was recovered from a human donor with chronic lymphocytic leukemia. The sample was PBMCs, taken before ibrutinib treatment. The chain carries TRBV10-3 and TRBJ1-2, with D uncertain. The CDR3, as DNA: TGTGCCATCAGTGAGTCGACCCAATCCGATGGCTACACCTTC. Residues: CAISESTQSDGYTF.